This TCR beta chain was captured by sequencing in a study of Ad26.COV2.S vaccination and SARS-CoV-2 variants. Study in general: The study gave Ad26.COV2.S intramuscularly, once or twice 56 days apart.

A remark on this clone: Antigen unknown. Relative to the germline gene, one junction end is altered; a read error may explain this.

From germline, CDR1 is SSHAT and CDR2 FNYEAQ (reference sequence). The CDR3 has 14 amino acids. Overall study results and limits: Possible underestimation of total T cell responses by the TCR breadth and depth analyses was noted.

Sample treatment: approximately 18 received Ad26.COV2.S at low or high dose, single or two shots; 5 received placebo; per-sample allocation not given. Repertoires come from day 63 after the first vaccine or placebo injection. This adult donor, from Boston, was 18-55 years old. Ad26.COV2.S expressed prefusion-stabilized spike from the original Wuhan strain. Measured with immunoSEQ multiplex PCR; TCRdb has only the in-frame clones, and not every one. Of 350,000 to 600,000 clones in the sample, roughly nine tenths were seen once. The receptor comes from a person aged 18-65 years who received the Ad26.COV2.S COVID-19 vaccine or a placebo. Sequencing used peripheral blood, obtained in a trial of Ad26.COV2.S vaccine versus placebo. The rearrangement joins TRBV7-7 to TRBJ2-1; 9 bases map to TRBD2. DNA for the CDR3: TGTGCTAGCAGCTTGCGGGAGGGCCTCGGTGAGCAGTTCTTC. Translated, it gives CASSLREGLGEQFF.